By sample share, the clone carrying this TCR beta chain is large. This sample is drawn from a study of patients and donors after allogeneic stem cell transplantation. TCRdb reprocessed the RT-PCR reads via MiXCR and lists one record per CDR3 protein. Found here are about 430 distinct CDR3 sequences, approximately 0.69% of them singletons; the top ten hold 20% to 25%. The sequence was obtained from a human donor who was either an allogeneic HSCT recipient or a stem cell or donor lymphocyte infusion donor (not recorded which). It is not recorded whose cells these are; they may come from a transplant donor. Source material: blood, either unsorted or a sorted T cell fraction (not recorded which).

CDR3 DNA: TGTGCCAGCAGTCCAATGGAGGGTTATGGCTACACCTTC. This sequence encodes CASSPMEGYGYTF. The gene calls are TRBV12-3 or TRBV12-4 and TRBJ1-2; no clear D. V lost 5 bases and J 5 bases, leaving 12 bases between the germline ends. The length of the CDR3 is 13 residues.